The sequence of this T cell receptor (beta chain) was determined in a study of cytomegalovirus exposure and HLA in healthy donors. Broader study findings: Within the data, a cluster of highly shared sequence variants was likely a sequencing artifact. CMV serostatus was the sole immune exposure data available.

Both 60 Vbeta primers and 13 Jbeta primers went into the PCR. Authors' methods: Per a later analysis, the number of unique TCR beta chains was approximately 73 million, of which some 10 million were shared. Produced via immunoSEQ multiplex PCR; TCRdb's table is partial and in-frame only. The DNA gave D and trimming, while V, J and clone size come from that table. The sample records roughly 100,000 clones, 75% being singletons. The CDR3 loop spans 13 amino acids. The V end lost 5 bases, the J end lost 7 bases, and 14 bases lay between the germline ends. Germline V gene data show CDR1 as LGHNA and CDR2 as YSLEER. This clone has only a few counts. Its antigen is currently unknown.

The rearrangement joins TRBV4-3 to TRBJ1-2, with a tentative D call TRBD1 (5 bases). Sequencing input: PBMCs. The source of this sequence is a male donor in good health and CMV-seropositive. CDR3 nucleotide sequence: TGCGCCAGCAGCTCCCAGTATAGGGGTGGCTACACCTTC. Its translation is CASSSQYRGGYTF.